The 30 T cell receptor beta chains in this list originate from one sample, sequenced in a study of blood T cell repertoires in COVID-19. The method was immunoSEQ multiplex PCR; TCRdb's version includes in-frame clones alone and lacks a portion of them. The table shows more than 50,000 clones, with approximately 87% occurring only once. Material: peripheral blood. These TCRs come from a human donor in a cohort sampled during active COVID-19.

CDR3 residues: CSVLDSPNYGYTF. The CDR3 DNA is TGCAGCGTTTTAGACAGCCCTAACTATGGCTACACCTTC. V and J are TRBV29-1 and TRBJ1-2; maybe TRBD1 (5 bases). CDR1 and CDR2 (germline): SQVTM, ANQGSEA. This CDR3 comprises 13 residues. V gave up 5 bases and J gave up 0 bases, with 10 bases separating them.

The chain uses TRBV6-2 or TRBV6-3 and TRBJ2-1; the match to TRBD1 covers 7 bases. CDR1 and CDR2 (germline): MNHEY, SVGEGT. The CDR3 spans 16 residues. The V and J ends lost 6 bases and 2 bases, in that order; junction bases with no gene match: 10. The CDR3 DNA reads TGTGCCAGCAGCTCCCCCTTAGGGGGCACCTACAATGAGCAGTTCTTC. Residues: CASSSPLGGTYNEQFF.

The CDR3: CATTSAQETQYF. The CDR3, as DNA: TGTGCCACCACTAGTGCACAAGAGACCCAGTACTTC. The chain has TRBV19 and TRBJ2-5; D is possibly TRBD2 (5 bases). Trimming took off 10 bases at V and 2 bases at J, with 11 bases between the two ends. Germline loops: CDR1 LNHDA, CDR2 SQIVND (reference sequence). This CDR3 is built from 12 residues. Filled out from reference TRBV19 and TRBJ2-5, the complete variable domain reads DGGITQSPKYLFRKEGQNVTLSCEQNLNHDAMYWYRQDPGQGLRLIYYSQIVNDFQKGDIAEGYSVSREKKESFPLTVTSAQKNPTAFYLCATTSAQETQYFGPGTRLLVL.

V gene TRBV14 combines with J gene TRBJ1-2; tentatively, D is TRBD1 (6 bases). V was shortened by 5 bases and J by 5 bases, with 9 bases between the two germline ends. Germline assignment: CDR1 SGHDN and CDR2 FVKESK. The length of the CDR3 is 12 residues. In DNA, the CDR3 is TGTGCCAGCAGCATTACAGGGTATGGCTACACCTTC. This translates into CASSITGYGYTF.

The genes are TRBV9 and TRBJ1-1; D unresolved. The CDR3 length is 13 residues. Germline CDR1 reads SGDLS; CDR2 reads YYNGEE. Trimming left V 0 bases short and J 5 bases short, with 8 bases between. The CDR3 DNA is TGTGCCAGCAGCGTAGATGGGAGTACTGAAGCTTTCTTT. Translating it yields CASSVDGSTEAFF.

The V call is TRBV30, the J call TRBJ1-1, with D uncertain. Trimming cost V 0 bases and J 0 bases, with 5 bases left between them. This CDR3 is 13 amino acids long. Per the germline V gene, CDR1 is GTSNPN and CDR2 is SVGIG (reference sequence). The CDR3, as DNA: TGTGCCTGGAGTGTTGGAGTGAACACTGAAGCTTTCTTT. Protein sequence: CAWSVGVNTEAFF.

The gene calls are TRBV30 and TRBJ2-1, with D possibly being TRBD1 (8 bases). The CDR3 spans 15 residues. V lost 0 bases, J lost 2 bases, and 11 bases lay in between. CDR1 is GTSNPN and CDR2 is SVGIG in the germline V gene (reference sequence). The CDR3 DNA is TGTGCCTGGAGTGTAACAGGGGGGGCCTACAATGAGCAGTTCTTC. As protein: CAWSVTGGAYNEQFF.

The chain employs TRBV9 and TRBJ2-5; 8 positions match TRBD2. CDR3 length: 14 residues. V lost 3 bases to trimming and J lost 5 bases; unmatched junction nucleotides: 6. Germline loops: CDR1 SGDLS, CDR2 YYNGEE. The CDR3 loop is CASSASGGYETQYF. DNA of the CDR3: TGTGCCAGCAGCGCGAGCGGGGGATATGAGACCCAGTACTTC.

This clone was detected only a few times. CDR3 loop: CASRGRLAEAFF. The CDR3 DNA sequence: TGTGCCTCTCGAGGCCGTCTCGCTGAAGCTTTCTTT. V gene TRBV30 combines with J gene TRBJ1-1; no clear D gene. Germline V gene lookup returns CDR1 GTSNPN and CDR2 SVGIG (reference sequence). The CDR3 extends over 12 amino acids. Trimming cost V 7 bases and J 6 bases, with 15 bases left between them.

CDR3 loop: CASRRTSGAYEQYF. In DNA form, the CDR3 reads TGTGCCAGCAGGAGGACTAGCGGGGCCTACGAGCAGTACTTC. The chain carries TRBV7-8 and TRBJ2-7; 12 positions match TRBD2. Trimming cost V 6 bases and J 2 bases; bases outside gene matches: 2. CDR3 size: 14 residues. Germline CDR1 and CDR2: SGHVS and FQNEAQ.

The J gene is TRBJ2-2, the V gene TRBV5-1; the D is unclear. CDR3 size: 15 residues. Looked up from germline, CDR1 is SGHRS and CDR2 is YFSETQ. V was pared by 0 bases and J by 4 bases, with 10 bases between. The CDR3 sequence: CASSLVGHLTGELFF. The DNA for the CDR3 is TGCGCCAGCAGCTTGGTTGGCCACCTCACCGGGGAGCTGTTTTTT.

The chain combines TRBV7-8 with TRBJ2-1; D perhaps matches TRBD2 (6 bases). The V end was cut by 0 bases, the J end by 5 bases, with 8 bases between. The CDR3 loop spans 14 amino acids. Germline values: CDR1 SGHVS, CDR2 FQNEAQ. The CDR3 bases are TGTGCCAGCAGCTTAGCGGGGGAGGACAATGAGCAGTTCTTC. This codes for CASSLAGEDNEQFF.

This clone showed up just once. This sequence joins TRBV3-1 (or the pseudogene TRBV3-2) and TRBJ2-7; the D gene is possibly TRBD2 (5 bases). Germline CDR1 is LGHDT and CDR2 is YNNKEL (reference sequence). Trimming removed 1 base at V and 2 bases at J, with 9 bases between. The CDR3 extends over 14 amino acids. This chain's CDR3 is CASSQAWGAYEQYF. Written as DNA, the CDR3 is TGTGCCAGCAGCCAAGCTTGGGGAGCCTACGAGCAGTACTTC.

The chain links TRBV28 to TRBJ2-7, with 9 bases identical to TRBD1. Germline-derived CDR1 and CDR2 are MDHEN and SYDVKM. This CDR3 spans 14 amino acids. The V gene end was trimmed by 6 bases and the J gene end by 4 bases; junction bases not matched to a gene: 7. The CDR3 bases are TGTGCCAGCAGAACCCGGGACAGGGCTTACGAGCAGTACTTC. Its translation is CASRTRDRAYEQYF. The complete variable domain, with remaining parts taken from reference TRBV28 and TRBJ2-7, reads DVKVTQSSRYLVKRTGEKVFLECVQDMDHENMFWYRQDPGLGLRLIYFSYDVKMKEKGDIPEGYSVSREKKERFSLILESASTNQTSMYLCASRTRDRAYEQYFGPGTRLTVT.

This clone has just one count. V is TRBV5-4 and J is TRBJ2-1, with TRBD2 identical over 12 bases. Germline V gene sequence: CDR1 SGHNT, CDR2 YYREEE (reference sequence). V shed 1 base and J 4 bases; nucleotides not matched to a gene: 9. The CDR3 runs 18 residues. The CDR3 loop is CASSLRGLAGGPYNEQFF. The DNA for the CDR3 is TGTGCCAGCAGCTTGAGAGGGCTAGCGGGGGGGCCGTACAATGAGCAGTTCTTC.

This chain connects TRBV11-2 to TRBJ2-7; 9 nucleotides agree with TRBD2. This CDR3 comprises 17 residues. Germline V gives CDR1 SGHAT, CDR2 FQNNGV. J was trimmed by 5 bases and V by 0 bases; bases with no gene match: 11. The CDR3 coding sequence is TGTGCCAGCAGCTTAGATCCAGGCGGGAGGGTCGTCGACGAGCAGTACTTC. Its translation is CASSLDPGGRVVDEQYF.

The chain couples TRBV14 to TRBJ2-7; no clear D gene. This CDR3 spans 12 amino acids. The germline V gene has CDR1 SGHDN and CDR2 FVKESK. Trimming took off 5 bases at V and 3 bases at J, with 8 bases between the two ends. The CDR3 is CASSSGYYEQYF. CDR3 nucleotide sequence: TGTGCCAGCAGCTCAGGTTACTACGAGCAGTACTTC.

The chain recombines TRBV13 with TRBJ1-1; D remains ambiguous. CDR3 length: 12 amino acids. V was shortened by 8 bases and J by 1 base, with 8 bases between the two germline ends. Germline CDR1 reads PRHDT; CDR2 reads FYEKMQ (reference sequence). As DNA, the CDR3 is TGTGCCAGCCGCCGCGGGAACACTGAAGCTTTCTTT. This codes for CASRRGNTEAFF.

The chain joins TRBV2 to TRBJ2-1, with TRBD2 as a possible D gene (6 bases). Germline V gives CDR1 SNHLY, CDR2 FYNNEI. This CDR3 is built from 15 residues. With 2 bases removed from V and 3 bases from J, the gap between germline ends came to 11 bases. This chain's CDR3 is CASSEPSAVYNEQFF. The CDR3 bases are TGTGCCAGCAGTGAACCTAGCGCGGTCTACAATGAGCAGTTCTTC.

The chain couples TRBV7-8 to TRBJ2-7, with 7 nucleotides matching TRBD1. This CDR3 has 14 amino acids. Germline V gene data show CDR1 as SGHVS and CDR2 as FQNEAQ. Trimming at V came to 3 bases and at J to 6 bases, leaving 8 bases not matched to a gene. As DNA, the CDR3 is TGTGCCAGCAGCTTGGACAGGTTACCCCGCGAGCAGTACTTC. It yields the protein CASSLDRLPREQYF.

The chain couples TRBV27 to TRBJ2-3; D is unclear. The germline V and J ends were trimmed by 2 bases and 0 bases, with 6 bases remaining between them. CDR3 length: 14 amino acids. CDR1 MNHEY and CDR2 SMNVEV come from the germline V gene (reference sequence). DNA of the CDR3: TGTGCCAGCAGTTTACGGTTTAGCACAGATACGCAGTATTTT. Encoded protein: CASSLRFSTDTQYF.

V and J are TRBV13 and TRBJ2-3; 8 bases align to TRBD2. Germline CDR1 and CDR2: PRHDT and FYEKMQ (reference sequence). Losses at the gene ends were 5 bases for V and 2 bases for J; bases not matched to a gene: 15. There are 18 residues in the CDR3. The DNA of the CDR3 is TGTGCCAGCAGCGCGTCCCCGACGATAGCGGGACACACAGATACGCAGTATTTT. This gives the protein CASSASPTIAGHTDTQYF.

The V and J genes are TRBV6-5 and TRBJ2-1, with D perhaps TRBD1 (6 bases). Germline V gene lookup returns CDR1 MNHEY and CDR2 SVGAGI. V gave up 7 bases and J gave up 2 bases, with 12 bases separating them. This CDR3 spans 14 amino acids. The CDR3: CASKAQGPYNEQFF. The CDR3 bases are TGTGCCAGCAAAGCTCAGGGGCCCTACAATGAGCAGTTCTTC.

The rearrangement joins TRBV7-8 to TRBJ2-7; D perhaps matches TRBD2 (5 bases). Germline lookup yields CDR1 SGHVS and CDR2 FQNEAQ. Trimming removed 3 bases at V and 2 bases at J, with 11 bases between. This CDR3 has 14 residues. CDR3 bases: TGTGCCAGCAGCTTCGTTCCGGGGACCTACGAGCAGTACTTC. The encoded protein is CASSFVPGTYEQYF.

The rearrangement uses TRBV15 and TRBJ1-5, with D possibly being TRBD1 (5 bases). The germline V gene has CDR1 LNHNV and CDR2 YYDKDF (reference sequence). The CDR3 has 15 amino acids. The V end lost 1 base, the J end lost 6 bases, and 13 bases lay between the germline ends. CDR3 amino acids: CATSRARQGAQPQHF. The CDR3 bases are TGTGCCACCAGCAGAGCCCGACAAGGGGCTCAGCCCCAGCATTTT.

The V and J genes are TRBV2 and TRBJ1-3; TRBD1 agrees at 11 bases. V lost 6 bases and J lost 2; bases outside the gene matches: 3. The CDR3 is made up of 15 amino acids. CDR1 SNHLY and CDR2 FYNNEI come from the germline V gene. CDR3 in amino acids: CASSLGQGAGNTIYF. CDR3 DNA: TGTGCCAGCAGCCTGGGACAGGGGGCTGGAAACACCATATATTTT. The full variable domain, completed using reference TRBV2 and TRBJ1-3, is EPEVTQTPSHQVTQMGQEVILRCVPISNHLYFYWYRQILGQKVEFLVSFYNNEISEKSEIFDDQFSVERPDGSNFTLKIRSTKLEDSAMYFCASSLGQGAGNTIYFGEGSWLTVV.

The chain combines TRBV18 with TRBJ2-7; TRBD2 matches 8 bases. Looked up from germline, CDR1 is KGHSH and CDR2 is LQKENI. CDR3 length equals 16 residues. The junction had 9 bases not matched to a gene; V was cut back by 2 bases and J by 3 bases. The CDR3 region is CASSPSVSGALYEQYF. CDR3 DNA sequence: TGTGCCAGCTCACCATCTGTTAGCGGGGCTCTCTACGAGCAGTACTTC.

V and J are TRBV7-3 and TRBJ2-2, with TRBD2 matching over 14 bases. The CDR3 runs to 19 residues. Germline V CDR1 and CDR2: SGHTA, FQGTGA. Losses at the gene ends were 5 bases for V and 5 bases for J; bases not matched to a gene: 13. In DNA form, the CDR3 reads TGTGCCAGCAGCCCCCGCGCGGGACTAGCGGGGGTGGGAACCGGGGAGCTGTTTTTT. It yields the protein CASSPRAGLAGVGTGELFF.

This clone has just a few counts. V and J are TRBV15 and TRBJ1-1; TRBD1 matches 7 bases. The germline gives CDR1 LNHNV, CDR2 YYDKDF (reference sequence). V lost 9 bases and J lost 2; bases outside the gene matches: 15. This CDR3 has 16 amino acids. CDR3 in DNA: TGTGCCACGAGAAGTGAAGGGGGCGACCCAAACACTGAAGCTTTCTTT. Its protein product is CATRSEGGDPNTEAFF.

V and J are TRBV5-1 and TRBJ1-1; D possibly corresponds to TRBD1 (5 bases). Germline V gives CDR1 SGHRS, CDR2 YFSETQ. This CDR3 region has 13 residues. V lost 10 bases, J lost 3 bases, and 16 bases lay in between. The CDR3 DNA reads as TGCGCCCGCCCCCATCCGGGGGACACTGAAGCTTTCTTT. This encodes CARPHPGDTEAFF. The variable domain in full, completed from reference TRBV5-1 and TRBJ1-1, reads KAGVTQTPRYLIKTRGQQVTLSCSPISGHRSVSWYQQTPGQGLQFLFEYFSETQRNKGNFPGRFSGRQFSNSRSEMNVSTLELGDSALYLCARPHPGDTEAFFGQGTRLTVV.